This T cell receptor (beta chain) was sequenced in a study of cytomegalovirus exposure and HLA in healthy donors. Findings and limits, study-wide: Rarity characterized most TCR sequences, yet some public TCRs appeared in many donors. When a later analysis was performed, an Asian-associated ancestry cluster reportedly had fewer N-insertions than the approximately 690-donor mean.

The CDR3 extends over 16 amino acids. The V gene's germline CDR1 is SGHRS and CDR2 YFSETQ. V lost 1 base, J lost 1 base, and 7 bases stayed unmatched. For this clone: The antigen remains undetermined.

This PCR relied on a set of 60 Vbeta primers and 13 Jbeta primers. Sequenced by immunoSEQ multiplex PCR; TCRdb stores in-frame clones only, minus some. This repertoire shows 150,000 to 200,000 clones, approximately 82% found once; its top ten account for around 2%. This receptor was identified in a woman younger than 35 in good health and CMV-seropositive. Sequencing was performed on PBMCs. This chain uses TRBV5-1 with TRBJ2-7, with 8 nucleotides matching TRBD1. Here the CDR3 reads CASSLRGQAGSYEQYF. As DNA, the CDR3 is TGCGCCAGCAGCTTGAGGGGACAGGCCGGATCCTACGAGCAGTACTTC.